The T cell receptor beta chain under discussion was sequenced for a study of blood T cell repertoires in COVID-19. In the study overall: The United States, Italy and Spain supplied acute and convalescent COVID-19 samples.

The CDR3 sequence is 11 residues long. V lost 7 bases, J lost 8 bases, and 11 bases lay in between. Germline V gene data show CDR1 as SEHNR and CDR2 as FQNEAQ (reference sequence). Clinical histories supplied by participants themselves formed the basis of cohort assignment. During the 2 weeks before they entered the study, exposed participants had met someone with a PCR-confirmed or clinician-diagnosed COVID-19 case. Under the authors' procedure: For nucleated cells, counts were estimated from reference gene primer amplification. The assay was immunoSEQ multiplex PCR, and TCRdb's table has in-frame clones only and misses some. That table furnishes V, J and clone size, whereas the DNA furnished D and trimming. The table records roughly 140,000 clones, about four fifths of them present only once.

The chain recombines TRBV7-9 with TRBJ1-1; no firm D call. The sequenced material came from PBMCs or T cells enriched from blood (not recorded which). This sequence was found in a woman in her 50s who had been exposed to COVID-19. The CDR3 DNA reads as TGTGCCAGCACCCTGAAAGAGGAAGCTTTCTTT. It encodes CASTLKEEAFF.